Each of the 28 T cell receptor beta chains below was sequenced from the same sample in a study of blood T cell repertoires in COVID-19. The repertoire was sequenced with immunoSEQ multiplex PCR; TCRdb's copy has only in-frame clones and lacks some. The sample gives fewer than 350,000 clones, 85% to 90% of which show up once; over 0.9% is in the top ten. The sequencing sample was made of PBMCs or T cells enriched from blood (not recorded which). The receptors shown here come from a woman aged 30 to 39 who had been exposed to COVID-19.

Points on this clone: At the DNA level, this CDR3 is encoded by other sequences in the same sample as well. DNA of the CDR3: TGTGCCAGCAGCGTATCGGGGTCAAATCAGCCCCAGCATTTT. Residues: CASSVSGSNQPQHF. The J gene is TRBJ1-5, the V gene TRBV9; D is uncertain. The V end lost 1 base, the J end lost 4 bases, and 9 bases lay between the germline ends. The germline V gene encodes CDR1 SGDLS and CDR2 YYNGEE. The CDR3 sequence is 14 residues long.

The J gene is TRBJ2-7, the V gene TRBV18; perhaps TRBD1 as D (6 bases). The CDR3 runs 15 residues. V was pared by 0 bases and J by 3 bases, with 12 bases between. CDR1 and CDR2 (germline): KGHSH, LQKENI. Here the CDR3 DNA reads TGTGCCAGCTCACCACCGAGGGACACGAACTACGAGCAGTACTTC. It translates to CASSPPRDTNYEQYF.

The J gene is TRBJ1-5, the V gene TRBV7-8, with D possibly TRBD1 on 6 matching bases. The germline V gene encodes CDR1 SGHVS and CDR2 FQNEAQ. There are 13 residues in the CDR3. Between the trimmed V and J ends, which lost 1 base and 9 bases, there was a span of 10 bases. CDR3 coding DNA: TGTGCCAGCAGCTTAGACAGGGCGGGGCCCCAGCATTTT. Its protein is CASSLDRAGPQHF.

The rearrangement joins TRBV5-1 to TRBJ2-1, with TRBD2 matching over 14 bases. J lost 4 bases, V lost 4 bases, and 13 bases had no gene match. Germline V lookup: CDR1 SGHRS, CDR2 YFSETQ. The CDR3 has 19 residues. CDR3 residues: CASSPDGLAGGPFYNEQFF. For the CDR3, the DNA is TGCGCCAGCAGCCCGGATGGACTAGCGGGAGGCCCGTTTTACAATGAGCAGTTCTTC.

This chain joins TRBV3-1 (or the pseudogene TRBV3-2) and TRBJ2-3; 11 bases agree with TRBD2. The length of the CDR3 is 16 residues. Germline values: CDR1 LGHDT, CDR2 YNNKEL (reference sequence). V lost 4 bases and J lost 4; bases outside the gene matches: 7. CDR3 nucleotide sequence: TGTGCCAGCAGCCCTACTAGCGGGAGAAACGCAGATACGCAGTATTTT. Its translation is CASSPTSGRNADTQYF.

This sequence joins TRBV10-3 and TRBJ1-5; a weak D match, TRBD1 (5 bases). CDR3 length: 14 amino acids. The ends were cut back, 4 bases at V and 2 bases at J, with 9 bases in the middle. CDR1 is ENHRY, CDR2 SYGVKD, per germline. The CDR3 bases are TGTGCCATCAGTGTAGAAGGGGGCAATCAGCCCCAGCATTTT. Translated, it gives CAISVEGGNQPQHF.

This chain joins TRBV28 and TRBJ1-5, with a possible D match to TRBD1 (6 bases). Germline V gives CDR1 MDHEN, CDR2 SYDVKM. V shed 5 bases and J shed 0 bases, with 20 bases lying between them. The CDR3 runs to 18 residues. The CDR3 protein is CASSPPRQGPYSNQPQHF. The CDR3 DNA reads TGTGCCAGCAGTCCTCCAAGGCAGGGGCCCTATAGCAATCAGCCCCAGCATTTT.

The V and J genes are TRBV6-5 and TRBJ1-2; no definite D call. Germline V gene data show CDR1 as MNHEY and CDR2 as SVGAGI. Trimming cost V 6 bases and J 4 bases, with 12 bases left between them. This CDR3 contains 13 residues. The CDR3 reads CASRPTEGYGYTF. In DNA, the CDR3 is TGTGCCAGCAGGCCTACAGAAGGCTATGGCTACACCTTC.

The CDR3 region is CASSPRQGVRADTQYF. CDR3 nucleotides: TGCGCCAGCAGCCCGCGACAGGGTGTCCGGGCAGATACGCAGTATTTT. The rearrangement links TRBV5-1 to TRBJ2-3, with 7 bases lining up with TRBD1. This CDR3 comprises 16 residues. Germline-derived CDR1 and CDR2 are SGHRS and YFSETQ. After removal of 4 bases from V and 4 bases from J, the junction contained 12 bases not matched to a gene.

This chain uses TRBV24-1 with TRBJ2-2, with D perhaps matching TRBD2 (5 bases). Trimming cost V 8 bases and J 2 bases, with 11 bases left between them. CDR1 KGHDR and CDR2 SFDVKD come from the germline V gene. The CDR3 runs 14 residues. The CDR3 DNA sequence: TGTGCCACCACCGGGAACCTTAACACCGGGGAGCTGTTTTTT. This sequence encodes CATTGNLNTGELFF.

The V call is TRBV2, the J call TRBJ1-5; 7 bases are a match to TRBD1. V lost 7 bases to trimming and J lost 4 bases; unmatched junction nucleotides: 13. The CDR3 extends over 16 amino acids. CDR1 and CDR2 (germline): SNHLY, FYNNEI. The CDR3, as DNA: TGTGCCAGCATAAGAAGCCAGGGGGTTGAGAATCAGCCCCAGCATTTT. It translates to CASIRSQGVENQPQHF.

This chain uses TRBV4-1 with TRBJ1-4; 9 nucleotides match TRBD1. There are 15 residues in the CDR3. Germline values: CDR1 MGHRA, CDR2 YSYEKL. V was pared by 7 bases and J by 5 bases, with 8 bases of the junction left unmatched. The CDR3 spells CASTSAGTGNEKLFF. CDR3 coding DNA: TGCGCCAGCACGTCGGCCGGGACAGGGAATGAAAAACTGTTTTTT.

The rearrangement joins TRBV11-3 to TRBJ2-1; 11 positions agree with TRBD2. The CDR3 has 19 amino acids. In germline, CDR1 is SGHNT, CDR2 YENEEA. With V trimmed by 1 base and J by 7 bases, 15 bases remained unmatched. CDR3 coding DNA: TGTGCCAGCAGCTTAGCAGTCCAGGAGACTAGCGGGAATGTAAATGAGCAGTTCTTC. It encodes CASSLAVQETSGNVNEQFF.

CDR3 region: CASSPGTGGANTIYF. Here the CDR3 DNA reads TGTGCCAGCTCACCAGGCACAGGGGGCGCGAACACCATATATTTT. The rearrangement links TRBV18 to TRBJ1-3; 9 bases align to TRBD1. Germline CDR1 KGHSH, CDR2 LQKENI. The CDR3 has 15 amino acids. V gave up 2 bases and J gave up 7 bases; unmatched junction bases: 6.

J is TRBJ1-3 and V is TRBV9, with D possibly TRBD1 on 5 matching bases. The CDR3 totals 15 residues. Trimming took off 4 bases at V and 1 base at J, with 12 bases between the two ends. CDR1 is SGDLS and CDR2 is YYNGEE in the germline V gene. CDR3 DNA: TGTGCCAGCAGCAGAACCGGGGGTTCTGGAAACACCATATATTTT. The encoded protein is CASSRTGGSGNTIYF.

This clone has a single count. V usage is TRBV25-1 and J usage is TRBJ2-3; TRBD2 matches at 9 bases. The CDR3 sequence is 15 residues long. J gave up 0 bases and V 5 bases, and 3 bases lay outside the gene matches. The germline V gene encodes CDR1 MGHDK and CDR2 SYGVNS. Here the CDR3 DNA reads TGTGCCAGCAGTCCGCGGGAGGGTAGCACAGATACGCAGTATTTT. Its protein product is CASSPREGSTDTQYF.

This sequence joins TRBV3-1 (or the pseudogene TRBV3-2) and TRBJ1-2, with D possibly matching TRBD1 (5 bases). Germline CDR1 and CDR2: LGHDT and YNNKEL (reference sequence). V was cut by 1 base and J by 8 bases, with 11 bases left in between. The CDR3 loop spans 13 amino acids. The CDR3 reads CASSQGQLSGYTF. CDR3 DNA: TGTGCCAGCAGCCAAGGACAGCTCTCCGGCTACACCTTC.

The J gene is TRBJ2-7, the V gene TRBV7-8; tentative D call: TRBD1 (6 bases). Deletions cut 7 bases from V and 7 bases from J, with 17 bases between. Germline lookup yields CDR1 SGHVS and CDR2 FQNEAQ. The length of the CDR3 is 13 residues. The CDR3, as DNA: TGTGCCAGCATCGGACAGCGGATCGGGGAGCAGTACTTC. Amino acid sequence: CASIGQRIGEQYF. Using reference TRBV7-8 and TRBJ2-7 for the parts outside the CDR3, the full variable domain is GAGVSQSPRYKVAKRGQDVALRCDPISGHVSLFWYQQALGQGPEFLTYFQNEAQLDKSGLPSDRFFAERPEGSVSTLKIQRTQQEDSAVYLCASIGQRIGEQYFGPGTRLTVT.

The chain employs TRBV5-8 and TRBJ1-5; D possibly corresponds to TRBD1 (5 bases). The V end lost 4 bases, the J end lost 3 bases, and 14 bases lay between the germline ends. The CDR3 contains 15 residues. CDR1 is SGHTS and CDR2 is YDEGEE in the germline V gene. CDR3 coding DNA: TGTGCCAGCAGCCTAGGGGCCACCCTCAATCAGCCCCAGCATTTT. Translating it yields CASSLGATLNQPQHF.

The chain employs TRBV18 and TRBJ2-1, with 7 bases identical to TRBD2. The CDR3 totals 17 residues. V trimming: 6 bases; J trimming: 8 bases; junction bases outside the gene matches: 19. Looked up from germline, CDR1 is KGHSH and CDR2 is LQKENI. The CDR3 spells CASSHLEGGPVGHEQFF. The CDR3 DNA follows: TGTGCCAGCTCCCACCTTGAGGGAGGGCCGGTTGGGCATGAGCAGTTCTTC. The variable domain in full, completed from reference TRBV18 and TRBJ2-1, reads NAGVMQNPRHLVRRRGQEARLRCSPMKGHSHVYWYRQLPEEGLKFMVYLQKENIIDESGMPKERFSAEFPKEGPSILRIQQVVRGDSAAYFCASSHLEGGPVGHEQFFGPGTRLTVL.

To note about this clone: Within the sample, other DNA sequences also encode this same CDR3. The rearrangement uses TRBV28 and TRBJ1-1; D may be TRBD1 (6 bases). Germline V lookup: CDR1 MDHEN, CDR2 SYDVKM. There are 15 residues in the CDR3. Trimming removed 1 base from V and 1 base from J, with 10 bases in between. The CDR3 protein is CASSLLGGGNTEAFF. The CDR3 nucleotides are TGTGCCAGCAGTTTATTGGGAGGGGGGAACACTGAAGCTTTCTTT.

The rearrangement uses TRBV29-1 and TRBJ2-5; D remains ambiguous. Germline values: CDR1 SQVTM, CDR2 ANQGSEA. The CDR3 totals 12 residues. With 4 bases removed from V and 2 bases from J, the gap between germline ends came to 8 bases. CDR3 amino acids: CSVVMAQETQYF. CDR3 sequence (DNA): TGCAGCGTTGTGATGGCTCAAGAGACCCAGTACTTC.

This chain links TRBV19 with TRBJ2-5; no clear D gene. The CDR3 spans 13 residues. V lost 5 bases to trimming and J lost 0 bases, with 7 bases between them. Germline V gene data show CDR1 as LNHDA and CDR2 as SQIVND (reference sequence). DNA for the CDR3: TGTGCCAGTAGTCCACTTTACCAAGAGACCCAGTACTTC. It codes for CASSPLYQETQYF.

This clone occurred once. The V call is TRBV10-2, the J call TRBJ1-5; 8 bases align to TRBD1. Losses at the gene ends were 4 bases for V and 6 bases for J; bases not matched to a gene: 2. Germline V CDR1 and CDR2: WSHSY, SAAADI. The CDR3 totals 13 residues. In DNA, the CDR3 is TGCGCCAGCAGTGCTACAGGGGGTCAGCCCCAGCATTTT. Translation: CASSATGGQPQHF.

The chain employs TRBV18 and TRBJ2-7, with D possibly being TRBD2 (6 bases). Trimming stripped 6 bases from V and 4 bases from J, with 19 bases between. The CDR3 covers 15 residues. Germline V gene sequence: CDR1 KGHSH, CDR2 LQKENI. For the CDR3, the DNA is TGTGCCAGCTCGATAGCGGCCGAAGGTCTGTACGAGCAGTACTTC. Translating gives CASSIAAEGLYEQYF.

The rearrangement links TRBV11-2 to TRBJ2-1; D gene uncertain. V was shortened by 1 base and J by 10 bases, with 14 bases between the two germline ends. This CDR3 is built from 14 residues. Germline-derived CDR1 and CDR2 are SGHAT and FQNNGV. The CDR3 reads CASSLGSIQYEQFF. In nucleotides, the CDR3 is TGTGCCAGCAGCTTAGGATCGATCCAGTACGAGCAGTTCTTC. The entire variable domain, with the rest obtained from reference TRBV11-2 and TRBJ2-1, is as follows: EAGVAQSPRYKIIEKRQSVAFWCNPISGHATLYWYQQILGQGPKLLIQFQNNGVVDDSQLPKDRFSAERLKGVDSTLKIQPAKLEDSAVYLCASSLGSIQYEQFFGPGTRLTVL.

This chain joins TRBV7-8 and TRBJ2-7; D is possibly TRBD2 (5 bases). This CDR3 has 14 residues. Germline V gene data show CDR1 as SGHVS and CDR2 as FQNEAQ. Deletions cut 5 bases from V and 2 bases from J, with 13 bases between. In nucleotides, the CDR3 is TGTGCCAGCAGCCTTCTAGCTATAGCCTACGAGCAGTACTTC. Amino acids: CASSLLAIAYEQYF.

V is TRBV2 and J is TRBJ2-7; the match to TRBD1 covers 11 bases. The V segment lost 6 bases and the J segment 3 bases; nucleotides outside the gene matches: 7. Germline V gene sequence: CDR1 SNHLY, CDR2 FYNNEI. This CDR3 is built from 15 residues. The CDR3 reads CASRTGQGAFYEQYF. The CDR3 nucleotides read TGTGCCAGCAGAACCGGACAGGGGGCATTCTACGAGCAGTACTTC.